The 7 T cell receptor beta chains given below trace back to one sample, sequenced in a study of tumor-infiltrating lymphocytes in primary liver carcinoma. RNA was extracted from whole blood without cell sorting, alongside germline DNA. With 500 to 650 ng total RNA as template and a constant-region primer, TCR beta cDNA was made. Three nested multiplex PCR rounds, a slightly modified ARM-PCR, produced the libraries for TCR beta. The study ran its first two PCR rounds for about 11 cycles each, using TRBV1-TRBV30 forward primers and a C-beta reverse primer. MiXCR, applied by TCRdb to the multiplex PCR reads, yields one record per CDR3 protein. The data hold 180,000 or so distinct CDR3 sequences, with approximately 60% observed a single time. Sequencing used peripheral blood. The receptors originated from a man in his forties with primary liver carcinoma and hepatitis B virus infection.

The genes are TRBV5-6 and TRBJ1-4, with 7 nucleotides matching TRBD1. With 6 bases clipped from V and 4 bases from J, the junction kept 3 bases outside the gene matches. The V gene's germline CDR1 is SGHDT and CDR2 YYEEEE. The CDR3 has 13 amino acids. For the CDR3, the DNA is TGTGCCAGCAACAGGGGAGTTAATGAAAAACTGTTTTTT. It encodes CASNRGVNEKLFF. Combining the CDR3 with reference TRBV5-6 and TRBJ1-4 gives the whole variable domain DAGVTQSPTHLIKTRGQQVTLRCSPKSGHDTVSWYQQALGQGPQFIFQYYEEEERQRGNFPDRFSGHQFPNYSSELNVNALLLGDSALYLCASNRGVNEKLFFGSGTQLSVL.

This chain uses TRBV12-3 or TRBV12-4 with TRBJ1-2, with 7 positions matching TRBD1. The CDR3 is 15 residues long. V lost 2 bases, J lost 0 bases, and 3 bases stayed unmatched. The chain's CDR3 is CASSLRDRPNYGYTF. Here the CDR3 DNA reads TGTGCCAGCAGTTTAAGGGACAGACCTAACTATGGCTACACCTTC.

This clonotype was counted once. One junction end does not reproduce the germline sequence, and a read error may be involved. V and J are TRBV12-3 or TRBV12-4 and TRBJ2-5; TRBD1 is a possible D gene (5 bases). The CDR3 contains 14 residues. CDR3 bases: TGTGCCAACAGTCCGGGCCCAGGGCAAGAGACCCAGTACTTC. Protein: CANSPGPGQETQYF.

The genes are TRBV6-2 or TRBV6-3 and TRBJ2-1; possible D gene TRBD2, 5 bases. CDR1 is MNHEY and CDR2 is SVGEGT in the germline V gene. The germline V and J ends were trimmed by 6 bases and 4 bases, with 13 bases remaining between them. The CDR3 totals 14 residues. The CDR3 region has the DNA TGTGCCAGCAGGCGGGCGGAGGATTACAATGAGCAGTTCTTC. It codes for CASRRAEDYNEQFF.

Worth noting for this clonotype: This may be a read error, as it is one base from a much larger clone. This chain joins TRBV29-1 and TRBJ2-7; D is possibly TRBD1 (5 bases). This CDR3 region has 11 residues. Germline CDR1 is SQVTM and CDR2 is ANQGSEA. V lost 8 bases to trimming and J lost 6 bases, with 14 bases between them. CDR3 nucleotides: TGCAGCTTCCAGGGCACCGCCGAGCAGTACTTC. Protein: CSFQGTAEQYF.

This chain connects TRBV30 to TRBJ1-6; no definite D call. Trimming cost V 5 bases and J 0 bases, with 17 bases left between them. The CDR3 runs 17 residues. Germline values: CDR1 GTSNPN, CDR2 SVGIG (reference sequence). CDR3 sequence: CAWGVKWKSSYNSPLHF. The DNA of the CDR3 is TGTGCCTGGGGAGTTAAATGGAAAAGCTCCTATAATTCACCCCTCCACTTT.

V usage is TRBV29-1 and J usage is TRBJ2-1; D gene uncertain. Germline V gene sequence: CDR1 SQVTM, CDR2 ANQGSEA. This CDR3 is built from 14 residues. V lost 4 bases and J 0 bases, leaving 10 bases between the germline ends. CDR3: CSVADPSSYNEQFF. The DNA of the CDR3 is TGCAGCGTTGCTGACCCAAGCTCCTACAATGAGCAGTTCTTC.